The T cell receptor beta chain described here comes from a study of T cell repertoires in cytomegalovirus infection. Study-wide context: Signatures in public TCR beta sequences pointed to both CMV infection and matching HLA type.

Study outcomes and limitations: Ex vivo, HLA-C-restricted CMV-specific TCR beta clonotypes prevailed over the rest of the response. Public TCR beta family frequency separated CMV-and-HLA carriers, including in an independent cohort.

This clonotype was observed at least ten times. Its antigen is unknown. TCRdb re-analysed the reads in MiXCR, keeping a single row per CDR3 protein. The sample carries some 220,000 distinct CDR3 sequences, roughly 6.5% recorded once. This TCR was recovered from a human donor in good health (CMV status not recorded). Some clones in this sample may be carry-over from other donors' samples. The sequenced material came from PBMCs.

CDR3 sequence reads: CASSSPYLEDTEAFF. Written as DNA, the CDR3 is TGTGCCAGCAGCTCGCCGTACCTGGAGGACACTGAAGCTTTCTTT. The rearrangement uses TRBV7-2 and TRBJ1-1; no firm D call. The V gene lost 4 bases and the J gene lost 3 bases, with 15 bases spanning the gap. Per germline, CDR1 SGHTA and CDR2 FQGNSA. The CDR3 contains 15 residues.